This TCR beta chain was captured in a study of cytomegalovirus exposure and HLA in healthy donors. The overall study: An analysis done earlier identified 90 million to 120 million unique TCR beta sequences from around 180 million T cells.

This clone was seen more than once but under ten times. Its antigen remains unknown. Other DNA sequences in the sample encode the same CDR3. Whole-study findings and limits: It was taken for granted in presence/absence analyses that sequencing depth across donors was roughly uniform. Analyzed later, most CMV-associated TCR beta chains appeared HLA-restricted. Clonal expansion was found to be greater in HLA-associated TCR beta chains than in equally common others in a later analysis.

V was trimmed by 4 bases and J by 3 bases, leaving 17 bases between them. This CDR3 contains 15 residues. Germline V CDR1 and CDR2: SGHNT, YYREEE (reference sequence). Both 60 Vbeta primers and 13 Jbeta primers went into the PCR. This table comes from immunoSEQ multiplex PCR, and its TCRdb copy is limited to in-frame clones, with some not included. The sample carries about 180,000 clones, around 84% recorded once. This clonotype was obtained from a girl aged 2-10 years in good health and CMV-seropositive. Material for sequencing was PBMCs. This chain joins TRBV5-4 and TRBJ2-7, with D unclear. DNA for the CDR3: TGTGCCAGCAGCCCTACAGAGACGACAAGCTACGAGCAGTACTTC. Its translation: CASSPTETTSYEQYF.